A single sample gave rise to the 29 T cell receptor beta chains below, sequenced in a study of shared clonotypes between healthy human individuals. Assay: immunoSEQ multiplex PCR; the TCRdb copy retains only in-frame clones and omits some. This repertoire shows fewer than 600,000 clones, more than 70% found once; its top ten account for around 12%. The source material was PBMCs. Source of these receptors: a woman in her 40s in good health. Some clones in this sample may be carry-over from other donors' samples.

To note about this clone: This may be a read error, as it is one base from a much larger clone. The chain links TRBV9 to TRBJ2-2, with D unresolved. This CDR3 comprises 12 residues. The germline V and J ends were trimmed by 4 bases and 3 bases, with 4 bases remaining between them. The germline CDR1 and CDR2 sequences are SGDLS and YYNGEE. CDR3 in amino acids: CASSTHTGELFF. DNA for the CDR3: TGTGCCAGCAGCACCCACACCGGGGAGCTGTTTTTT.

In its sample, this clone was seen once. This rearrangement joins TRBV7-3 to TRBJ2-1, with D unclear. Trimming cost V 3 bases and J 0 bases, with 9 bases left between them. Germline values: CDR1 SGHTA, CDR2 FQGTGA. The CDR3 sequence is 15 residues long. The CDR3 DNA reads TGTGCCAGCAGCTTGGATCCTTTCTCCTACAATGAGCAGTTCTTC. Translated: CASSLDPFSYNEQFF.

This clone was observed a single time. The chain has TRBV6-5 and TRBJ2-5; tentatively, D is TRBD2 (6 bases). The CDR3 length is 15 residues. Germline loops: CDR1 MNHEY, CDR2 SVGAGI. Trimming shortened V by 6 bases and J by 5 bases, and 19 bases separated the two germline ends. The chain's CDR3 is CASRPRLLGRETQYF. In nucleotides, the CDR3 is TGTGCCAGCAGACCAAGACTTTTGGGGAGGGAGACCCAGTACTTC.

Concerning this clone itself: A far larger clone is one base from this, pointing to a likely read error. Distinct nucleotide sequences in the sample also encode this CDR3. The chain recombines TRBV30 with TRBJ2-2; D remains ambiguous. The CDR3 contains 12 residues. Trimming removed 3 bases from V and 3 bases from J, with 5 bases in between. The germline gives CDR1 GTSNPN, CDR2 SVGIG (reference sequence). The DNA for the CDR3 is TGTGCCTGGAGCCGAGACACCGGGGAGCTGTTTTTT. Residues: CAWSRDTGELFF.

The chain couples TRBV7-6 to TRBJ2-1; the match to TRBD2 covers 10 bases. After removal of 5 bases from V and 8 bases from J, the junction contained 6 bases not matched to a gene. This CDR3 has 14 amino acids. Germline CDR1 SGHVS, CDR2 FNYEAQ. The CDR3 sequence: CASSLVAGGDEQFF. The CDR3 DNA follows: TGTGCCAGCAGCCTCGTAGCGGGAGGAGATGAGCAGTTCTTC.

This chain links TRBV27 with TRBJ2-1; D is undetermined. Trimming removed 0 bases from V and 3 bases from J, with 6 bases in between. The CDR3 runs 14 residues. Looked up from germline, CDR1 is MNHEY and CDR2 is SMNVEV (reference sequence). This CDR3 reads CASSLSGGYNEQFF. In nucleotides, the CDR3 is TGTGCCAGCAGTTTATCGGGCGGCTACAATGAGCAGTTCTTC.

This clone was counted once. The CDR3 DNA follows: TGTGCCAGCAGCCAAGACTCGGCCGGGACAGGGGGCGGTCAGCCCCAGCATTTT. Its translation is CASSQDSAGTGGGQPQHF. The V call is TRBV4-2, the J call TRBJ1-5; TRBD1 matches 12 bases. V lost 0 bases and J lost 6; bases outside the gene matches: 9. Germline values: CDR1 LGHNA, CDR2 YNFKEQ. The CDR3 contains 18 residues.

The chain joins TRBV15 to TRBJ2-3; TRBD2 might be the D (6 bases). The ends were cut back, 2 bases at V and 5 bases at J, with 17 bases in the middle. Per germline, CDR1 LNHNV and CDR2 YYDKDF (reference sequence). The CDR3 runs to 16 residues. CDR3: CATSRHRRGSGDTQYF. DNA for the CDR3: TGTGCCACCAGCAGACACCGGAGGGGATCTGGAGATACGCAGTATTTT.

Concerning this clone itself: A much larger clone differs from this one at a single base, so this may be a read error. J is TRBJ2-3 and V is TRBV7-6; perhaps TRBD2 as D (5 bases). This CDR3 spans 15 amino acids. The germline V gene encodes CDR1 SGHVS and CDR2 FNYEAQ. CDR3 in DNA: TGTGCCGGCAGCACAATAGGACGGGGATCACATACGCAGTATTTT. Translating it yields CAGSTIGRGSHTQYF.

By share, this clone counts as medium-sized (0.01 to 0.1%). Other DNA sequences from this sample encode an identical CDR3 as well. This chain joins TRBV28 and TRBJ1-5, with 11 nucleotides matching TRBD1. In germline, CDR1 is MDHEN, CDR2 SYDVKM. Trimming cost V 4 bases and J 6 bases; bases outside gene matches: 5. CDR3 size: 15 residues. In DNA form, the CDR3 reads TGTGCCAGCAGTTCTCGGACAGGGGGCATTCAGCCCCAGCATTTT. It encodes CASSSRTGGIQPQHF.

The table lists this clone with a few counts. CDR3 sequence: CASSPGTGLYEQYF. For the CDR3, the DNA is TGTGCCAGCAGCCCCGGGACAGGGCTCTACGAGCAGTACTTC. The V and J genes are TRBV7-8 and TRBJ2-7, with 9 bases fitting TRBD1. After removal of 5 bases from V and 3 bases from J, the junction contained 5 bases not matched to a gene. The length of the CDR3 is 14 residues. Germline values: CDR1 SGHVS, CDR2 FQNEAQ.

The V call is TRBV7-9, the J call TRBJ2-7; D might be TRBD1 or TRBD2, each matching 6 bases. Germline V lookup: CDR1 SEHNR, CDR2 FQNEAQ (reference sequence). V was pared by 11 bases and J by 1 base, with 21 bases between. The CDR3 has 15 amino acids. The CDR3 DNA sequence: TGTGCCTTATCCCGGGGGCCAGGACTTTCCTACGAGCAGTACTTC. Amino acid sequence: CALSRGPGLSYEQYF.

Remarks on this clone: This may arise from a read error, as a much more abundant clone is one base away. Other nucleotide sequences in the sample specify the same CDR3. The gene calls are TRBV27 and TRBJ1-5, with 10 bases fitting TRBD1. J lost 6 bases, V lost 2 bases, and 4 bases had no gene match. In germline, CDR1 is MNHEY, CDR2 SMNVEV (reference sequence). The CDR3 totals 15 residues. The CDR3 region has the DNA TGTGCCAGCAGTTTAAGACAGGGGGCTTTTCAGCCCCAGCATTTT. This gives the protein CASSLRQGAFQPQHF.

The gene calls are TRBV5-1 and TRBJ2-1; 13 bases match TRBD2. The CDR3 is 16 amino acids. With 4 bases clipped from V and 7 bases from J, the junction kept 8 bases outside the gene matches. The germline V gene encodes CDR1 SGHRS and CDR2 YFSETQ. The DNA for the CDR3 is TGCGCCAGCAGCACAGCACTAGCGGGAGGGAGTAATGAGCAGTTCTTC. Translation gives CASSTALAGGSNEQFF.

This chain links TRBV14 with TRBJ2-5, with 10 bases fitting TRBD1. There are 15 residues in the CDR3. Trimming took 4 bases from V and 4 from J; bases not matched to a gene: 6. In germline, CDR1 is SGHDN, CDR2 FVKESK. The CDR3 is CASSPLRDRGETQYF. For the CDR3, the DNA is TGTGCCAGCAGCCCACTCCGGGACAGGGGAGAGACCCAGTACTTC.

This clone turned up a few times. V and J are TRBV6-1 and TRBJ2-2, with D perhaps TRBD2 (6 bases). The CDR3 runs to 14 residues. Germline V gives CDR1 MNHNS, CDR2 SASEGT. Trimming stripped 0 bases from V and 5 bases from J, with 7 bases between. CDR3 region: CASSEAEGTGELFF. The DNA for the CDR3 is TGTGCCAGCAGTGAAGCGGAGGGAACCGGGGAGCTGTTTTTT.

This clone was recorded once. J is TRBJ2-7 and V is TRBV4-1; D is undetermined. Germline values: CDR1 MGHRA, CDR2 YSYEKL. The CDR3 has 15 amino acids. Trimming left V 1 base short and J 3 bases short, with 13 bases between. The CDR3 here is CASSQVGGLHYEQYF. CDR3 DNA: TGCGCCAGCAGCCAAGTCGGCGGTTTGCACTACGAGCAGTACTTC.

The table lists this clone with a few counts. CDR3 amino acids: CASSQEAGVGRDETQYF. The CDR3 bases are TGTGCCAGCAGCCAAGAGGCGGGGGTAGGGCGGGACGAGACCCAGTACTTC. The J gene is TRBJ2-5, the V gene TRBV4-2; 7 bases fit TRBD2. Germline loops: CDR1 LGHNA, CDR2 YNFKEQ. The CDR3 is 17 residues long. The ends lost 0 bases at V and 5 bases at J; junction bases unmatched: 12.

The rearrangement joins TRBV19 to TRBJ2-7; D gene unclear. V dropped 7 bases and J dropped 2 bases, with 15 bases sitting between them. The CDR3 loop spans 14 amino acids. CDR1 LNHDA and CDR2 SQIVND come from the germline V gene (reference sequence). CDR3 coding DNA: TGTGCCAGTAAGTACGTAGGCGGAGCCTACGAGCAGTACTTC. This sequence encodes CASKYVGGAYEQYF.

In the case of this clone: With only one base between it and a far larger clone, this is likely a read error. This CDR3 is missing its conserved last phenylalanine or tryptophan, likely due to a read error. The J gene is TRBJ1-1, the V gene TRBV7-3; a possible D gene is TRBD1 (5 bases). CDR1 is SGHTA and CDR2 is FQGTGA in the germline V gene. This CDR3 is built from 13 residues. Trimming took off 5 bases at V and 4 bases at J, with 11 bases between the two ends. As DNA, the CDR3 is TGTGCCAGCAGCCCTACAAGGGGCACTGAAGCTTTCTCT. It translates to CASSPTRGTEAFS.

The rearrangement uses TRBV2 and TRBJ1-3; D ambiguous. CDR1 and CDR2 (germline): SNHLY, FYNNEI. This CDR3 is built from 16 residues. Between the trimmed V and J ends, which lost 5 bases and 0 bases, there was a span of 14 bases. The CDR3 region has the DNA TGTGCCAGCAGTCCCATTCGAGGAACCTCTGGAAACACCATATATTTT. Encoded protein: CASSPIRGTSGNTIYF. The full variable domain, rest sourced from reference TRBV2 and TRBJ1-3, is EPEVTQTPSHQVTQMGQEVILRCVPISNHLYFYWYRQILGQKVEFLVSFYNNEISEKSEIFDDQFSVERPDGSNFTLKIRSTKLEDSAMYFCASSPIRGTSGNTIYFGEGSWLTVV.

This sequence joins TRBV7-9 and TRBJ2-7, with TRBD2 matching 12 bases. Germline-derived CDR1 and CDR2 are SEHNR and FQNEAQ (reference sequence). The J segment lost 7 bases and the V segment lost 5 bases, leaving 9 bases of the junction unmatched. This CDR3 spans 15 amino acids. CDR3 loop: CASSQGRLAGVEQYF. The CDR3 nucleotides are TGTGCCAGCAGCCAGGGTCGACTAGCGGGAGTTGAGCAGTACTTC.

CDR3 protein: CASSVASFGDEQFF. The CDR3 nucleotides are TGTGCCAGCAGCGTAGCTTCTTTTGGAGATGAGCAGTTCTTC. This chain joins TRBV9 and TRBJ2-1; no clear D gene. CDR1 is SGDLS, CDR2 YYNGEE, per germline. V lost 0 bases and J 8 bases, leaving 12 bases between the germline ends. The CDR3 is 14 amino acids.

This clone was recorded a few times. The CDR3 nucleotides read TGCGCCAGCAGCCAAGGTAGGAGCCAGCCCCAGCATTTT. Its translation: CASSQGRSQPQHF. The V gene is TRBV4-1, the J gene TRBJ1-5; D not certain. Germline V gene sequence: CDR1 MGHRA, CDR2 YSYEKL. The CDR3 consists of 13 residues. V lost 1 base, J lost 7 bases, and 8 bases lay in between.

This clone was seen ten or more times. Other DNA sequences of this sample code for an identical CDR3. The chain is built from TRBV7-9 and TRBJ1-3; no definite D call. This CDR3 region has 14 residues. Trimming stripped 0 bases from V and 2 bases from J, with 5 bases between. The germline CDR1 and CDR2 sequences are SEHNR and FQNEAQ (reference sequence). CDR3 protein: CASSLAGAGNTIYF. CDR3 sequence (DNA): TGTGCCAGCAGCTTAGCAGGAGCTGGAAACACCATATATTTT.

V usage is TRBV6-1 and J usage is TRBJ1-3; D is unresolved. The V end lost 6 bases, the J end lost 0 bases, and 6 bases lay between the germline ends. CDR1 MNHNS and CDR2 SASEGT come from the germline V gene. The CDR3 is 13 residues long. In DNA form, the CDR3 reads TGTGCCAGCAGCCGTGACTCTGGAAACACCATATATTTT. This gives the protein CASSRDSGNTIYF.

The V gene is TRBV9, the J gene TRBJ2-1; perhaps TRBD2 as D (6 bases). This CDR3 spans 16 amino acids. CDR1 SGDLS and CDR2 YYNGEE come from the germline V gene. V was trimmed by 4 bases and J by 5 bases, leaving 19 bases between them. CDR3 sequence (DNA): TGTGCCAGCAGCTCCCGGGGGATCTATAGCCACAATGAGCAGTTCTTC. The encoded protein is CASSSRGIYSHNEQFF.

V and J are TRBV2 and TRBJ2-7, with 11 bases aligning to TRBD2. CDR1 SNHLY and CDR2 FYNNEI come from the germline V gene. CDR3 size: 14 residues. The V segment lost 4 bases and the J segment 5 bases; nucleotides outside the gene matches: 4. The CDR3 reads CASSVSGRAHEQYF. CDR3 coding DNA: TGTGCCAGCAGTGTTAGCGGGAGGGCCCACGAGCAGTACTTC.

This chain uses TRBV30 with TRBJ1-4; 10 nucleotides align to TRBD1. The tail of the sequence fits TRBJ2-2 better, so the J call may be wrong. CDR3 size: 12 residues. Germline V gives CDR1 GTSNPN, CDR2 SVGIG (reference sequence). The CDR3 DNA follows: TGTGCCTGTCCGGGACAGGGGATGGAGCTGTTTTTT. Encoded protein: CACPGQGMELFF.